What follows are 8 T cell receptor beta chains derived from one specimen sequenced in a study of long-term antiretroviral therapy in people with HIV. Version v3.0 of the immunoSEQ assay was performed at survey level. Profiling relied on immunoSEQ multiplex PCR, and the TCRdb table lists in-frame clones only, not all of them. This sample yields 40,000 to 45,000 clones, of which nearly 95% are seen a single time; less than 3% belongs to the top ten. The material was unsorted PBMCs, obtained 3.7 years after starting antiretroviral therapy. All receptors come from a woman aged 45-59 years with HIV.

The chain combines TRBV6-6 with TRBJ2-7, with 9 bases identical to TRBD1. This CDR3 has 15 residues. The germline CDR1 and CDR2 sequences are MNHNY and SVGAGI (reference sequence). Trimming took 2 bases from V and 3 from J; bases not matched to a gene: 5. The chain's CDR3 is CASSYPGQGIYEQYF. The CDR3 bases are TGTGCCAGCAGTTACCCCGGACAGGGGATCTACGAGCAGTACTTC.

With regard to this clone: The identical CDR3 is also encoded by other nucleotide sequences in the sample. The V gene is TRBV5-6, the J gene TRBJ1-1; D not certain. This CDR3 spans 11 amino acids. Germline CDR1 is SGHDT and CDR2 is YYEEEE. V gave up 2 bases and J gave up 5 bases, with 4 bases separating them. The CDR3 DNA is TGTGCCAGCAGCTTAAATACTGAAGCTTTCTTT. Its protein is CASSLNTEAFF.

This clone was seen once. The chain joins TRBV6-5 to TRBJ1-2; possible D gene TRBD1, 5 bases. The length of the CDR3 is 13 residues. CDR1 MNHEY and CDR2 SVGAGI come from the germline V gene. Trimming took off 6 bases at V and 7 bases at J, with 15 bases between the two ends. The CDR3 DNA follows: TGTGCCAGCAGGAAGGGGTGGACGGGTGGCTACACCTTC. Translated: CASRKGWTGGYTF.

V usage is TRBV5-4 and J usage is TRBJ2-1; tentative D call: TRBD1 (5 bases). V was cut by 2 bases and J by 6 bases, with 15 bases left in between. This CDR3 has 15 amino acids. The V gene's germline CDR1 is SGHNT and CDR2 YYREEE (reference sequence). This CDR3 is CASSFQGRISNEQFF. CDR3 sequence (DNA): TGTGCCAGCAGCTTCCAGGGTCGAATTAGCAATGAGCAGTTCTTC.

This clone has only one observation. The V call is TRBV7-9, the J call TRBJ1-1; D is uncertain. CDR3 length: 12 amino acids. Trimming left V 7 bases short and J 3 bases short, with 9 bases between. Germline assignment: CDR1 SEHNR and CDR2 FQNEAQ (reference sequence). The CDR3 region is CASNQAYTEAFF. CDR3 coding DNA: TGTGCCAGCAACCAGGCGTACACTGAAGCTTTCTTT.

The chain is built from TRBV11-3 and TRBJ2-3; 15 bases are shared with TRBD2. J was trimmed by 8 bases and V by 5 bases; bases with no gene match: 11. The CDR3 totals 17 residues. Germline-derived CDR1 and CDR2 are SGHNT and YENEEA. The CDR3 sequence is CASSTGTSGGRAATQYF. The CDR3 nucleotides are TGTGCCAGCAGCACCGGGACTAGCGGGGGGCGAGCGGCTACGCAGTATTTT.

The chain carries TRBV9 and TRBJ2-7; a weak D match, TRBD2 (6 bases). The CDR3 has 14 residues. Trimming stripped 2 bases from V and 2 bases from J, with 11 bases between. Germline values: CDR1 SGDLS, CDR2 YYNGEE. In DNA, the CDR3 is TGTGCCAGCAGCGTCTCCGGGACTGCCTACGAGCAGTACTTC. The encoded protein is CASSVSGTAYEQYF.

The chain couples TRBV19 to TRBJ1-4; a weak D match, TRBD1 (6 bases). CDR1 is LNHDA, CDR2 SQIVND, per germline (reference sequence). CDR3 size: 14 residues. The V and J ends lost 3 bases and 4 bases respectively, with 9 bases between them. The CDR3 region is CASSIGGGNEKLFF. The CDR3 bases are TGTGCCAGTAGTATCGGGGGCGGTAATGAAAAACTGTTTTTT.